The 10 T cell receptor beta chains given below trace back to one sample, sequenced in a study of T cells in Graves' hyperthyroidism and ophthalmopathy. Template material for amplifying TCR beta CDR3 regions consisted of RNA transcripts. The study used the HTBI primer set for a first-round RT-PCR of the TCR CDR3. MiXCR, run by TCRdb on the multiplex PCR reads, gives a single entry per CDR3 protein. The sample yields 350,000 to 500,000 distinct CDR3 sequences, roughly 15% seen once. Sequencing was carried out using blood. The receptors come from a woman in her late teens or twenties with Graves' hyperthyroidism.

This chain joins TRBV7-9 and TRBJ2-2, with 7 bases aligning to TRBD2. The length of the CDR3 is 19 residues. CDR1 and CDR2 (germline): SEHNR, FQNEAQ (reference sequence). V lost 2 bases to trimming and J lost 1 base; unmatched junction nucleotides: 13. The CDR3 loop reads CASSLTPLGPSGNTGELFF. The CDR3 nucleotides read TGTGCCAGCAGCTTAACTCCCTTGGGACCTAGCGGGAACACCGGGGAGCTGTTTTTT.

This clonotype was recorded at least ten times. This sequence joins TRBV12-3 or TRBV12-4 and TRBJ1-1, with TRBD1 as a possible D gene (5 bases). CDR3 size: 14 residues. Trimming removed 5 bases from V and 6 bases from J, with 16 bases in between. The CDR3 sequence: CASSPQRVGPEAFF. CDR3 DNA: TGTGCCAGCAGTCCCCAGCGGGTGGGGCCTGAAGCTTTCTTT.

This clonotype was counted between two and nine times. The V and J genes are TRBV14 and TRBJ1-1; 7 bases map to TRBD1. Germline CDR1 and CDR2: SGHDN and FVKESK. After removal of 1 base from V and 10 bases from J, the junction contained 12 bases not matched to a gene. The CDR3 loop spans 15 amino acids. The CDR3 here is CASSQVWTGPVGAFF. CDR3 DNA: TGTGCCAGCAGCCAAGTCTGGACAGGCCCGGTCGGAGCTTTCTTT.

The table lists this clonotype with a few counts. V usage is TRBV3-1 and J usage is TRBJ2-1; D gene unclear. Looked up from germline, CDR1 is LGHDT and CDR2 is YNNKEL (reference sequence). This CDR3 has 11 residues. Trimming pared 1 base from V and 15 bases from J, leaving 10 bases between. CDR3 DNA sequence: TGTGCCAGCAGCCAAGTCGGACCCTCGTTCTTC. Its translation: CASSQVGPSFF.

This clonotype was found many times. V gene TRBV28 combines with J gene TRBJ2-3, with 8 bases aligning to TRBD2. CDR3 length: 12 residues. V was pared by 9 bases and J by 3 bases, with 2 bases of the junction left unmatched. Germline V gives CDR1 MDHEN, CDR2 SYDVKM. The CDR3 DNA is TGTGCCAGTCGGGAGGGGACAGATACGCAGTATTTT. This sequence encodes CASREGTDTQYF.

In regard to this clonotype: A single base separates this from a much larger clone, so it may be a read error. The chain carries TRBV2 and TRBJ2-3; 7 nucleotides line up with TRBD2. V lost 3 bases and J lost 1; bases outside the gene matches: 4. CDR1 is SNHLY and CDR2 is FYNNEI in the germline V gene. The CDR3 runs 15 residues. The CDR3 DNA is TGTGCCAGCAGTGATGCGGGGGAAGGCACAGATACGCAGTATTTT. It specifies CASSDAGEGTDTQYF.

This clonotype was counted ten times or more. The chain combines TRBV7-2 with TRBJ1-1, with TRBD1 matching 10 bases. This CDR3 is built from 13 residues. V trimming: 4 bases; J trimming: 7 bases; junction bases outside the gene matches: 3. CDR1 is SGHTA and CDR2 is FQGNSA in the germline V gene. The CDR3 is CASSWDRGGEAFF. The CDR3 nucleotides read TGTGCCAGCAGCTGGGACAGGGGTGGTGAAGCTTTCTTT.

This clonotype was picked up a small number of times. The J gene is TRBJ1-1, the V gene TRBV6-2 or TRBV6-3; D not resolved. The CDR3 loop spans 14 amino acids. CDR1 MNHEY and CDR2 SVGEGT come from the germline V gene. V was pared by 4 bases and J by 0 bases, with 9 bases between. The chain's CDR3 is CASSFWPLNTEAFF. The CDR3 DNA reads as TGTGCCAGCAGTTTTTGGCCCCTGAACACTGAAGCTTTCTTT.

This clonotype was picked up many times. The rearrangement joins TRBV4-1 to TRBJ1-1, with TRBD1 identical over 8 bases. This CDR3 is 18 amino acids long. Trimming took 3 bases from V and 1 from J; bases not matched to a gene: 13. CDR1 and CDR2 from the germline V gene are MGHRA and YSYEKL. The CDR3 sequence is CASSHPDRGAQSNTEAFF. CDR3 DNA sequence: TGCGCCAGCAGCCACCCAGACAGGGGCGCGCAGTCGAACACTGAAGCTTTCTTT.

This chain connects TRBV7-8 to TRBJ2-5; no clear D. Trimming removed 5 bases from V and 7 bases from J, with 17 bases in between. The CDR3 spans 14 residues. CDR1 is SGHVS, CDR2 FQNEAQ, per germline. The CDR3 coding sequence is TGTGCCAGCAGCCTAGGCACGATCCATGGGACCCAGTACTTC. It yields the protein CASSLGTIHGTQYF.